The next 9 T cell receptor beta chains were all read from a single sample in a study of CD8 T cells in ankylosing spondylitis. TCRdb reanalysed the 5' RACE reads using MiXCR and keeps one entry per CDR3 protein. Of 25,000 to 35,000 distinct CDR3 sequences listed, roughly 29% are singletons. What was sequenced was synovial fluid, either unsorted or a sorted T cell fraction (not recorded which). Receptors were obtained from a male donor with ankylosing spondylitis.

This clonotype has just a few counts. The V gene is TRBV29-1, the J gene TRBJ1-2, with D hard to call. CDR3 length: 16 residues. V shed 0 bases and J shed 1 base, with 15 bases lying between them. In germline, CDR1 is SQVTM, CDR2 ANQGSEA. Here the CDR3 reads CSVEEVSGEINYGYTF. CDR3 nucleotide sequence: TGCAGCGTTGAAGAGGTCTCAGGCGAGATTAACTATGGCTACACCTTC. The full variable domain, completed using reference TRBV29-1 and TRBJ1-2, is SAVISQKPSRDICQRGTSLTIQCQVDSQVTMMFWYRQQPGQSLTLIATANQGSEATYESGFVIDKFPISRPNLTFSTLTVSNMSPEDSSIYLCSVEEVSGEINYGYTFGSGTRLTVV.

This clonotype has ten or more counts. DNA of the CDR3: TGTGCCACCAGCAGCGGGACTAGCGGGCTCCGCTACGAGCAGTACTTC. Translated: CATSSGTSGLRYEQYF. The rearrangement links TRBV15 to TRBJ2-7; TRBD2 agrees at 12 bases. This CDR3 has 16 residues. Trimming at V came to 3 bases and at J to 3 bases, leaving 6 bases not matched to a gene. CDR1 and CDR2 (germline): LNHNV, YYDKDF (reference sequence).

Many counts were recorded for this clonotype. The chain carries TRBV7-9 and TRBJ1-2; no clear D gene. The CDR3 totals 11 residues. Trimming removed 11 bases from V and 2 bases from J, with 9 bases in between. Germline V gene lookup returns CDR1 SEHNR and CDR2 FQNEAQ (reference sequence). In DNA form, the CDR3 reads TGTGCCGTGCAGGTGAACTATGGCTACACCTTC. This gives the protein CAVQVNYGYTF.

A few counts support this clonotype. The chain is built from TRBV4-1 and TRBJ2-7; D unresolved. This CDR3 region has 13 residues. V lost 2 bases to trimming and J lost 6 bases, with 11 bases between them. The germline V gene has CDR1 MGHRA and CDR2 YSYEKL. CDR3 nucleotide sequence: TGCGCCAGCAGCCAATGGGATATGGGCGAGCAGTACTTC. It codes for CASSQWDMGEQYF.

This clonotype showed up just a few times. The J gene is TRBJ2-3, the V gene TRBV7-6; D gene ambiguous. This CDR3 is 15 amino acids long. CDR1 and CDR2 (germline): SGHVS, FNYEAQ. V lost 4 bases and J lost 4, with 15 bases in between. The CDR3 spells CASSWGSHWADTQYF. For the CDR3, the DNA is TGTGCCAGCAGCTGGGGATCCCACTGGGCAGATACGCAGTATTTT.

A few counts support this clonotype. The chain carries TRBV20-1 and TRBJ2-7, with 8 bases aligning to TRBD2. This CDR3 has 13 residues. V trimming: 1 base; J trimming: 3 bases; junction bases outside the gene matches: 2. The germline CDR1 and CDR2 sequences are DFQATT and SNEGSKA (reference sequence). For the CDR3, the DNA is TGCAGTGCTAGAGGGGGGACTAGCTACGAGCAGTACTTC. Amino acids: CSARGGTSYEQYF.

The J gene is TRBJ1-1, the V gene TRBV12-3 or TRBV12-4, with TRBD1 matching over 7 bases. The CDR3 consists of 14 residues. V dropped 6 bases and J dropped 7; count of bases not matched to a gene: 11. The CDR3 protein is CASSTPTGAGEAFF. As DNA, the CDR3 is TGTGCCAGCAGCACTCCTACAGGGGCGGGTGAAGCTTTCTTT.

The chain has TRBV29-1 and TRBJ2-4, with TRBD1 matching 10 bases. The V and J ends lost 7 bases and 6 bases, in that order; junction bases with no gene match: 6. The germline V gene encodes CDR1 SQVTM and CDR2 ANQGSEA. CDR3 length: 13 amino acids. The CDR3 nucleotides read TGCAGCGGAAGGGACAGGGGATCAAACATTCAGTACTTC. This gives the protein CSGRDRGSNIQYF.

The chain links TRBV5-1 to TRBJ2-1; 12 bases line up with TRBD2. CDR1 is SGHRS and CDR2 is YFSETQ in the germline V gene. CDR3 length equals 16 residues. J was trimmed by 6 bases and V by 1 base; bases with no gene match: 5. The CDR3 sequence: CASSLFKTSGGNEQFF. The CDR3 DNA is TGCGCCAGCAGCTTGTTTAAGACTAGCGGGGGCAATGAGCAGTTCTTC.